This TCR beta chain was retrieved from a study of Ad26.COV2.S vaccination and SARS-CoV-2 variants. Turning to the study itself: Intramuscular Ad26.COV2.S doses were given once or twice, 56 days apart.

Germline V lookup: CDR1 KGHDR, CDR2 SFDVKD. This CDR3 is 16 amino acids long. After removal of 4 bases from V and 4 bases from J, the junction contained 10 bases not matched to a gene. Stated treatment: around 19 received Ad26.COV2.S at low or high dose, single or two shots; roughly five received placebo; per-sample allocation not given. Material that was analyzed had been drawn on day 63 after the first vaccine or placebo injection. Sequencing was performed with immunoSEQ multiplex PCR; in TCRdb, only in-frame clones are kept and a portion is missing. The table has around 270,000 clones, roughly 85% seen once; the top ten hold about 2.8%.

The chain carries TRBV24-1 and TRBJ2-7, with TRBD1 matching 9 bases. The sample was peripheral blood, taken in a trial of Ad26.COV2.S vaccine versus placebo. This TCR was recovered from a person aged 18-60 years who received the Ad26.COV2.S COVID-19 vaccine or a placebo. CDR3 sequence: CATSESGTGHWYEQYF. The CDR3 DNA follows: TGTGCCACCAGTGAATCCGGGACAGGGCACTGGTACGAGCAGTACTTC.